The rows below give T cell receptor beta chains drawn from one sample of a study of metastatic and nonmetastatic thyroid tumors. TCRdb re-clonotyped the PCR reads via MiXCR. The top ten clones hold 10% to 15% of a sample with about 24,000 clones, more than 20% of them seen once. Sequencing used blood. The source of these receptors is a male donor with papillary thyroid cancer or a benign thyroid nodule (not recorded which). Some clones in this sample may be carry-over from other donors' samples. Each CDR3 is given with its conserved first and last residue. D genes are given only for firm matches. Clone size is shown for a subset of rows, as once, few, many or a class of expanded clone.

D gene,J gene,clone size,V gene,CDR3 protein,CDR3 DNA
.,TRBJ2-1,.,TRBV4-3,CASSQGGALNEQFF,TGCGCCAGCAGCCAAGGGGGTGCGCTCAATGAGCAGTTCTTC
TRBD2,TRBJ2-7,.,TRBV20-1,CSAIRTSERREQYF,TGCAGTGCTATCAGGACTAGCGAACGTCGCGAGCAGTACTTC
.,TRBJ1-2,medium-sized,TRBV4-2,CASSQGGNYGYTF,TGTGCCAGCAGCCAAGGGGGCAACTATGGCTACACCTTC
.,TRBJ2-7,many,TRBV5-1,CASSLGAGSYEQYF,TGCGCCAGCAGCTTGGGAGCTGGCTCCTACGAGCAGTACTTC
TRBD1,TRBJ1-5,.,TRBV6-1,CASSEMSGQVDQPQHF,TGTGCCAGCAGTGAAATGTCGGGACAGGTGGACCAGCCCCAGCATTTT
TRBD1,TRBJ1-2,many,TRBV5-4,CASSQWSRQGDGYTF,TGTGCCAGCAGCCAGTGGTCAAGACAGGGTGATGGCTACACCTTC
.,TRBJ2-3,.,TRBV12-5,CASGFGLSTDTQYF,TGTGCTAGTGGTTTCGGACTCAGCACAGATACGCAGTATTTT
.,TRBJ1-1,medium-sized,TRBV28,CASTGGRDTEAFF,TGTGCCAGCACGGGGGGGCGGGACACTGAAGCTTTCTTT
TRBD2,TRBJ2-1,many,TRBV5-1,CASSQRTSTNEQFF,TGCGCCAGCAGCCAAAGGACTAGCACCAATGAGCAGTTCTTC
TRBD1,TRBJ1-2,many,TRBV4-1,CASSQEGYREGARNYGYTF,TGCGCCAGCAGCCAAGAAGGGTATCGGGAGGGGGCTCGGAACTATGGCTACACCTTC
TRBD1,TRBJ2-1,.,TRBV15,CATRDREPYNEQFF,TGTGCCACCAGGGACAGGGAACCCTACAATGAGCAGTTCTTC
.,TRBJ1-1,medium-sized,TRBV30,CAWTLDSYTEAFF,TGTGCCTGGACCCTAGACAGCTACACTGAAGCTTTCTTT
TRBD1,TRBJ2-3,many,TRBV2,CASSRDRQTDTQYF,TGTGCCAGCAGTCGGGACAGGCAGACAGATACGCAGTATTTT
.,TRBJ1-4,many,TRBV4-1,CASSLRGGANEKLFF,TGCGCCAGCAGCCTAAGGGGGGGGGCTAATGAAAAACTGTTTTTT
.,TRBJ2-7,.,TRBV5-1,CASSLSPVTVNYEHYF,TGCGCCAGCAGCTTGTCCCCCGTGACGGTGAATTACGAGCATTACTTC
TRBD1,TRBJ1-1,.,TRBV6-2/TRBV6-3,CASTLNRGGEAFF,TGTGCCAGCACCCTGAACAGGGGGGGGGAAGCTTTCTTT
TRBD1,TRBJ1-4,many,TRBV2,CASSETGVANEKLFF,TGTGCCAGCAGTGAAACAGGGGTGGCTAATGAAAAACTGTTTTTT
.,TRBJ2-3,many,TRBV7-8,CASRSRADSTDTQYF,TGTGCCAGCAGAAGTAGGGCGGATAGCACAGATACGCAGTATTTT
.,TRBJ1-1,.,TRBV5-1,CASRLEGRYRDYNEAFF,TGCGCCAGCAGATTGGAGGGGAGATACAGGGATTACAATGAAGCTTTCTTT
.,TRBJ2-2,many,TRBV2,CASSSRASNTGELFF,TGTGCCAGCAGTTCCCGGGCCTCGAACACCGGGGAGCTGTTTTTT
TRBD1,TRBJ1-1,many,TRBV19,CASSRDRGTNTEAFF,TGTGCCAGTAGTCGGGACAGGGGGACTAACACTGAAGCTTTCTTT
TRBD2,TRBJ2-1,.,TRBV20-1,CSAREVSGRSPDFFF,TGCAGTGCTAGAGAAGTTAGCGGGAGGTCCCCTGACTTTTTCTTC
.,TRBJ2-7,.,TRBV11-2,CASSLPGSPYEQYF,TGTGCCAGCAGTCTCCCCGGGAGTCCCTACGAGCAGTACTTC
.,TRBJ2-2,.,TRBV6-4,CASSEEVANTGELFF,TGTGCCAGCAGTGAGGAGGTCGCGAACACCGGGGAGCTGTTTTTT
.,TRBJ2-3,many,TRBV9,CASSLQWGTDTQYF,TGTGCCAGCAGCCTCCAATGGGGCACAGATACGCAGTATTTT
.,TRBJ1-6,many,TRBV2,CASSESPGANNSPLHF,TGTGCCAGCAGTGAATCCCCAGGGGCAAATAATTCACCCCTCCACTTT
TRBD2,TRBJ2-1,many,TRBV19,CASSIDKAGDRGEQFF,TGTGCCAGTAGTATAGATAAAGCGGGAGATCGGGGTGAGCAGTTCTTC
.,TRBJ2-7,many,TRBV7-2,CASSLGKAHEQYF,TGTGCCAGCAGCTTAGGTAAGGCGCACGAGCAGTACTTC
.,TRBJ2-2,.,TRBV3-1,CASSQTNTGEPFF,TGTGCCAGCAGCCAGACTAACACCGGGGAGCCGTTTTTT
.,TRBJ2-2,few,TRBV6-1,CASSEGDTGELFF,TGTGCCAGCAGTGAAGGGGACACCGGGGAGCTGTTTTTT
TRBD2,TRBJ2-4,many,TRBV4-1,CASSQVEGRVDKNIQYF,TGCGCCAGCAGCCAGGTGGAAGGGAGGGTTGACAAAAACATTCAGTACTTC
.,TRBJ2-7,.,TRBV20-1,CSAGVGSGPSYEQYF,TGCAGTGCTGGGGTTGGGAGCGGGCCCTCCTACGAGCAGTACTTC
.,TRBJ2-2,.,TRBV9,CASSRGAFTGELFF,TGTGCCAGCAGCCGGGGTGCATTCACCGGGGAGCTTTTTTTT
TRBD2,TRBJ2-3,.,TRBV20-1,CSALGLAARKDTQYF,TGCAGTGCCCTAGGGCTAGCGGCTAGAAAAGATACGCAGTATTTT
TRBD2,TRBJ2-1,.,TRBV7-8,CASSFTSGSYNEQFF,TGTGCCAGCAGCTTTACTAGCGGATCCTACAATGAGCAGTTCTTC
.,TRBJ2-2,.,TRBV13,CASSFSRGLGTGELFF,TGTGCCAGCAGCTTTAGCCGCGGGTTGGGCACCGGGGAGCTGTTTTTT
.,TRBJ2-1,few,TRBV20-1,CSAVPGQFF,TGCAGTGCTGTTCCCGGTCAGTTCTTC
TRBD1,TRBJ2-4,many,TRBV12-3/TRBV12-4,CASSKTGGLLAKNIQYF,TGTGCCAGCAGCAAAACAGGGGGCCTACTAGCCAAAAACATTCAGTACTTC
TRBD2,TRBJ2-1,many,TRBV27,CASSLRTGTSSHNEQFF,TGTGCCAGCAGTTTGCGCACCGGGACTAGCAGCCACAATGAGCAGTTCTTC
.,TRBJ2-2,.,TRBV5-1,CASVGVGTNTWELFF,TGCGCCAGCGTCGGGGTGGGCACAAACACCTGGGAGCTGTTTTTT
.,TRBJ2-5,many,TRBV5-6,CASSGVSAQYF,TGTGCCAGCAGCGGGGTGTCGGCCCAGTACTTC
.,TRBJ1-5,.,TRBV19,CASSITWGGDQPQHF,TGTGCCAGTAGTATTACCTGGGGGGGAGATCAGCCCCAGCATTTT
.,TRBJ2-7,.,TRBV20-1,CSARTRLYEQYF,TGCAGTGCCCGTACTAGGCTCTACGAGCAGTACTTC
TRBD2,TRBJ2-1,many,TRBV5-1,CASSRAGTTYNEQFF,TGCGCCAGCAGCCGAGCCGGGACTACCTACAATGAGCAGTTCTTC
.,TRBJ2-7,few,TRBV6-6,CASSYRAIGGYEQYF,TGTGCAAGCAGTTACCGGGCTATCGGGGGATACGAGCAGTACTTC
TRBD2,TRBJ2-1,.,TRBV7-2,CASSPAGRTYNEQFF,TGTGCCAGCAGCCCAGCGGGAAGGACCTACAATGAGCAGTTCTTC
.,TRBJ1-2,many,TRBV18,CASSPRGWVGYTF,TGTGCCAGCTCACCACGGGGCTGGGTTGGCTACACCTTC
.,TRBJ2-4,many,TRBV2,CASRRVKNIQYF,TGTGCCAGCAGGCGGGTAAAAAACATTCAGTACTTC
.,TRBJ1-1,.,TRBV6-1,CASSEGGGHTEAFF,TGTGCCAGCAGTGAAGGGGGGGGCCACACTGAAGCTTTCTTT
.,TRBJ1-2,.,TRBV6-1,CASRLATPSWYGYTF,TGTGCCAGCAGACTAGCCACCCCATCGTGGTATGGCTACACCTTC
TRBD2,TRBJ2-7,few,TRBV27,CASSQAEGTSGAPYEQYF,TGTGCCAGCAGTCAGGCCGAGGGGACTAGCGGAGCCCCTTACGAGCAGTACTTC
TRBD1,TRBJ1-6,.,TRBV2,CASTRDSSGHSPLHF,TGTGCCAGCACTAGGGACAGCTCGGGTCATTCACCCCTCCACTTT
TRBD2,TRBJ2-1,many,TRBV9,CASSPRTSGSRDEQFF,TGTGCCAGCAGCCCCCGGACTAGCGGGAGTCGGGATGAGCAGTTCTTC
TRBD1,TRBJ1-2,many,TRBV6-1,CASSVGTGGRGYTF,TGTGCCAGCAGTGTCGGGACAGGGGGTCGGGGCTACACCTTC
.,TRBJ2-6,.,TRBV11-2,CASSLVVGTGANVLTF,TGTGCCAGCAGCTTAGTGGTGGGAACTGGGGCCAACGTCCTGACTTTC